The rows below give T cell receptor beta chains drawn from one sample of a study of cytomegalovirus exposure and HLA in healthy donors. Assay used: immunoSEQ multiplex PCR; TCRdb lists only in-frame clones, some missing. The sample holds 150,000 to 200,000 clones, about four fifths seen once. Sample: PBMCs. The receptor set was obtained from a man aged 18 to 29 in good health and CMV-seronegative. Each CDR3 is given with its conserved first and last residue. The D gene is left open where the match is weak. For some rows the clone size is stated as once, few or many, or as a class when expanded; others skip it.

len: 13
d_gene: TRBD1
abundance: -
v_gene: TRBV7-2
j_gene: TRBJ1-2
CDR3nt: TGTGCCAGCAGCCGGGGACAGGTTCGGCGGTACACCTTC
CDR3aa: CASSRGQVRRYTF

len: 17
d_gene: -
abundance: -
v_gene: TRBV19
j_gene: TRBJ2-7
CDR3nt: TGTGCCAGTAGTATGGGGCAGGGGTACGCCGTCGAATACGAGCAGTACTTC
CDR3aa: CASSMGQGYAVEYEQYF

len: 14
d_gene: -
abundance: once
v_gene: TRBV7-9
j_gene: TRBJ2-7
CDR3nt: TGTGCCAGCAGCTTGATTGGCAGGGGAAACGAGCAGTACTTC
CDR3aa: CASSLIGRGNEQYF

len: 11
d_gene: -
abundance: -
v_gene: TRBV28
j_gene: TRBJ1-5
CDR3nt: TGTGCCAGCATAGGAGAGATTGTCCAGCATTTT
CDR3aa: CASIGEIVQHF

len: 14
d_gene: -
abundance: -
v_gene: TRBV7-2
j_gene: TRBJ1-1
CDR3nt: TGTGCCAGCAGCCGCGATATCCAGGTCGCTGAAGCTTTCTTT
CDR3aa: CASSRDIQVAEAFF

len: 16
d_gene: TRBD1
abundance: -
v_gene: TRBV10-3
j_gene: TRBJ2-2
CDR3nt: TGTGCCTCTCGGACAGGGGCCTACTATAACACCGGGGAGCTGTTTTTT
CDR3aa: CASRTGAYYNTGELFF

len: 17
d_gene: -
abundance: -
v_gene: TRBV5-1
j_gene: TRBJ2-2
CDR3nt: TGCGCCAGCAGCCCGCTGACCGAGGTCAGGGTGAACGGGGAGCTGTTTTTT
CDR3aa: CASSPLTEVRVNGELFF

len: 15
d_gene: TRBD2
abundance: once
v_gene: TRBV6-5
j_gene: TRBJ2-1
CDR3nt: TGTGCCAGTTCGAGCGGGAGGGCCACCTACAATGAGCAGTTCTTC
CDR3aa: CASSSGRATYNEQFF

len: 14
d_gene: -
abundance: -
v_gene: TRBV19
j_gene: TRBJ2-7
CDR3nt: TGTGCCAGTAAAAGGGCCACGGGGGACTACGAGCAGTACTTC
CDR3aa: CASKRATGDYEQYF

len: 17
d_gene: -
abundance: -
v_gene: TRBV18
j_gene: TRBJ2-2
CDR3nt: TGTGCCAGCTCACCATTCTTCGCGGGGACGAACACCGGGGAGCTGTTTTTT
CDR3aa: CASSPFFAGTNTGELFF

len: 14
d_gene: -
abundance: -
v_gene: TRBV7-8
j_gene: TRBJ1-1
CDR3nt: TGTGCCAGCAGCTTAGTTTTTAGGAGCACTGAAGCTTTCTTT
CDR3aa: CASSLVFRSTEAFF

len: 13
d_gene: TRBD1
abundance: -
v_gene: TRBV6-5
j_gene: TRBJ1-2
CDR3nt: TGTGCCAGCAGTTACTCGAGGCAGGGGGACTACACCTTC
CDR3aa: CASSYSRQGDYTF

len: 16
d_gene: -
abundance: once
v_gene: TRBV6-5
j_gene: TRBJ2-7
CDR3nt: TGTGCCAGCAGTTACTCGTTGGGCAGGGGCCCTCCCGAGCAGTACTTC
CDR3aa: CASSYSLGRGPPEQYF

len: 15
d_gene: TRBD2
abundance: once
v_gene: TRBV19
j_gene: TRBJ2-2
CDR3nt: TGTGCCAGTAGAGCTAGCGGGCCGAACACCGGGGAGCTGTTTTTT
CDR3aa: CASRASGPNTGELFF

len: 16
d_gene: TRBD1
abundance: -
v_gene: TRBV4-3
j_gene: TRBJ1-2
CDR3nt: TGCGCCAGCAGCCAAGATTCTGGACAGGGGTTCTTCGGCTACACCTTC
CDR3aa: CASSQDSGQGFFGYTF

len: 15
d_gene: -
abundance: once
v_gene: TRBV11-2
j_gene: TRBJ1-2
CDR3nt: TGTGCCAGCAGCTTAGAAAGTGTCAGAAACTATGGCTACACCTTC
CDR3aa: CASSLESVRNYGYTF

len: 14
d_gene: -
abundance: -
v_gene: TRBV11-3
j_gene: TRBJ2-5
CDR3nt: TGTGCCAGCAGCCTACAGGGTCACCAAGAGACCCAGTACTTC
CDR3aa: CASSLQGHQETQYF

len: 18
d_gene: TRBD2
abundance: -
v_gene: TRBV27
j_gene: TRBJ2-7
CDR3nt: TGTGCCAGCAGTTTATCCGCCTCGGCGCTAGCGGGAGTGTGGGAGCAGTACTTC
CDR3aa: CASSLSASALAGVWEQYF

len: 13
d_gene: TRBD1
abundance: -
v_gene: TRBV4-3
j_gene: TRBJ1-4
CDR3nt: TGCGCCAGCAGCCGGACAGGGAAAGAAAAACTGTTTTTT
CDR3aa: CASSRTGKEKLFF

len: 15
d_gene: -
abundance: -
v_gene: TRBV6-4
j_gene: TRBJ2-1
CDR3nt: TGTGCCAGCAGCGTCGAGGGGGGGCGGAATAATGAGCAGTTCTTC
CDR3aa: CASSVEGGRNNEQFF

len: 15
d_gene: TRBD1
abundance: -
v_gene: TRBV7-2
j_gene: TRBJ2-7
CDR3nt: TGTGCCAGCAGCTTAGAGGGGACAGGCTCCTACGAGCAGTACTTC
CDR3aa: CASSLEGTGSYEQYF

len: 17
d_gene: -
abundance: -
v_gene: TRBV11-2
j_gene: TRBJ2-5
CDR3nt: TGTGCCAGCAGCTTAGGTAGTTACAGGGATTCCCAAGAGACCCAGTACTTC
CDR3aa: CASSLGSYRDSQETQYF

len: 13
d_gene: TRBD2
abundance: -
v_gene: TRBV6-4
j_gene: TRBJ2-2
CDR3nt: TGCGCCAGCAGAGGACTAGGCTCCGGGGAGCTGTTTTTT
CDR3aa: CASRGLGSGELFF

len: 17
d_gene: -
abundance: few
v_gene: TRBV9
j_gene: TRBJ2-2
CDR3nt: TGTGCCAGCAGCGTAGACCCCTGGACAGAGAACACCGGGGAGCTGTTTTTT
CDR3aa: CASSVDPWTENTGELFF

len: 15
d_gene: TRBD2
abundance: -
v_gene: TRBV5-8
j_gene: TRBJ2-7
CDR3nt: TGTGCCAGCAGCTTGTCCGCGGGGGGGAGGTACGAGCAGTACTTC
CDR3aa: CASSLSAGGRYEQYF

len: 15
d_gene: -
abundance: -
v_gene: TRBV14
j_gene: TRBJ2-2
CDR3nt: TGTGCCAGCAGCCAAAGGCGGGCGGACACCGGGGAGCTGTTTTTT
CDR3aa: CASSQRRADTGELFF

len: 15
d_gene: TRBD1
abundance: -
v_gene: TRBV28
j_gene: TRBJ2-3
CDR3nt: TGTGCCAGCCGGACAGGGGGCGGAGGGGCAGATACGCAGTATTTT
CDR3aa: CASRTGGGGADTQYF

len: 15
d_gene: TRBD1
abundance: once
v_gene: TRBV9
j_gene: TRBJ1-2
CDR3nt: TGTGCCAGCAGCGTGCAGGACAGGGTATGGGATGGCTACACCTTC
CDR3aa: CASSVQDRVWDGYTF

len: 15
d_gene: TRBD2
abundance: -
v_gene: TRBV5-4
j_gene: TRBJ2-2
CDR3nt: TGTGCCAGCAGCCGAGCGGGAGGGGGCACCGGGGAGCTGTTTTTT
CDR3aa: CASSRAGGGTGELFF

len: 16
d_gene: -
abundance: -
v_gene: TRBV6-6
j_gene: TRBJ2-7
CDR3nt: TGTGCCAGCAGTCTCTCCGACAAGCCCATTACCTACGAGCAGTACTTC
CDR3aa: CASSLSDKPITYEQYF

len: 15
d_gene: TRBD1
abundance: -
v_gene: TRBV25-1
j_gene: TRBJ1-1
CDR3nt: TGTGCCAGCAGTGAGTTTTGGACAGGGGTTGGAGGAGCTTTCTTT
CDR3aa: CASSEFWTGVGGAFF

len: 17
d_gene: TRBD2
abundance: -
v_gene: TRBV7-2
j_gene: TRBJ2-3
CDR3nt: TGTGCCAGCAGCTTACAACCCCCAAGCGGGAGGGCCGGTACGCAGTATTTT
CDR3aa: CASSLQPPSGRAGTQYF

len: 12
d_gene: -
abundance: -
v_gene: TRBV29-1
j_gene: TRBJ2-7
CDR3nt: TGCAGCGGGCAGTATAACTCCTACGAGCAGTACTTC
CDR3aa: CSGQYNSYEQYF

len: 14
d_gene: -
abundance: -
v_gene: TRBV9
j_gene: TRBJ2-2
CDR3nt: TGTGCCAGCAGCGTAGGACAGAACACCGGGGAGCTGTTTTTT
CDR3aa: CASSVGQNTGELFF

len: 15
d_gene: TRBD2
abundance: -
v_gene: TRBV5-4
j_gene: TRBJ2-7
CDR3nt: TGTGCCAGCAGATTAAGTACGGGGGGGAACTACGAGCAGTACTTC
CDR3aa: CASRLSTGGNYEQYF

len: 13
d_gene: -
abundance: few
v_gene: TRBV7-8
j_gene: TRBJ1-4
CDR3nt: TGTGCCAGCAGCTTAAGCACGAATGAAAAACTGTTTTTT
CDR3aa: CASSLSTNEKLFF

len: 17
d_gene: TRBD2
abundance: -
v_gene: TRBV10-2
j_gene: TRBJ2-1
CDR3nt: TGCGCCGGCAGTGGACTAGCGGGGGTCAGTTTCTACAATGAGCAGTTCTTC
CDR3aa: CAGSGLAGVSFYNEQFF

len: 15
d_gene: TRBD1
abundance: -
v_gene: TRBV18
j_gene: TRBJ2-5
CDR3nt: TGTGCCAGCTCACCGCAACAGGGGTCGGGAGAGACCCAGTACTTC
CDR3aa: CASSPQQGSGETQYF

len: 13
d_gene: -
abundance: -
v_gene: TRBV5-4
j_gene: TRBJ2-1
CDR3nt: TGTGCCAGCAGCGTGACAGAAAACAATGAGCAGTTCTTC
CDR3aa: CASSVTENNEQFF

len: 17
d_gene: -
abundance: -
v_gene: TRBV28
j_gene: TRBJ1-4
CDR3nt: TGTGCCAGCAGTTCCCTCCATCCGGGGGAGTTAAATGAAAAACTGTTTTTT
CDR3aa: CASSSLHPGELNEKLFF

len: 15
d_gene: -
abundance: -
v_gene: TRBV7-9
j_gene: TRBJ2-5
CDR3nt: TGTGCCAGCAGCTCCCCGGACAGACTCCAAGAGACCCAGTACTTC
CDR3aa: CASSSPDRLQETQYF

len: 14
d_gene: -
abundance: -
v_gene: TRBV13
j_gene: TRBJ2-2
CDR3nt: TGTGCCAGCAGCTTAGTTACAGCCACCGGGGAGCTGTTTTTT
CDR3aa: CASSLVTATGELFF

len: 13
d_gene: -
abundance: -
v_gene: TRBV28
j_gene: TRBJ2-1
CDR3nt: TGTGCCAGCAGTTATCAGACTCCCAATGAGCAGTTCTTC
CDR3aa: CASSYQTPNEQFF

len: 15
d_gene: -
abundance: -
v_gene: TRBV5-6
j_gene: TRBJ2-5
CDR3nt: TGTGCCAGCAGCCTGGTGGTCGCAGGGAAAGAGACCCAGTACTTC
CDR3aa: CASSLVVAGKETQYF

len: 12
d_gene: -
abundance: -
v_gene: TRBV6-6
j_gene: TRBJ2-7
CDR3nt: TGTGCCAGCAGTTCACAGGGCTCCGAGCAGTACTTC
CDR3aa: CASSSQGSEQYF

len: 16
d_gene: TRBD2
abundance: -
v_gene: TRBV11-3
j_gene: TRBJ2-1
CDR3nt: TGTGCCAGCAGCTCGAGGGAAGCGGGAGCCTACAATGAGCAGTTCTTC
CDR3aa: CASSSREAGAYNEQFF

len: 14
d_gene: -
abundance: -
v_gene: TRBV19
j_gene: TRBJ2-1
CDR3nt: TGTGCCAGTAGTATAACCTTCCCCTATAATGAGCAGTTCTTC
CDR3aa: CASSITFPYNEQFF

len: 17
d_gene: TRBD2
abundance: -
v_gene: TRBV5-1
j_gene: TRBJ2-1
CDR3nt: TGCGCCAGCAGCTTCACTTGGACTAGCGGGAGCCACAATGAGCAGTTCTTC
CDR3aa: CASSFTWTSGSHNEQFF

len: 15
d_gene: TRBD1
abundance: few
v_gene: TRBV10-3
j_gene: TRBJ1-4
CDR3nt: TGTGCCATCAGTGAGTACCGGGACAGGGCTGAAAAACTGTTTTTT
CDR3aa: CAISEYRDRAEKLFF

len: 16
d_gene: TRBD1
abundance: -
v_gene: TRBV5-6
j_gene: TRBJ1-1
CDR3nt: TGTGCCAGCAGCTTAATCCGAAAAACAGGGGGGACTGAAGCTTTCTTT
CDR3aa: CASSLIRKTGGTEAFF

len: 14
d_gene: -
abundance: -
v_gene: TRBV27
j_gene: TRBJ1-6
CDR3nt: TGTGCCAGCAGTTTATCATCCAGGCGCTCACCCCTCCACTTT
CDR3aa: CASSLSSRRSPLHF

len: 13
d_gene: -
abundance: -
v_gene: TRBV27
j_gene: TRBJ2-5
CDR3nt: TGTGCCAGCAGTTTAACTAACCAAGAGACCCAGTACTTC
CDR3aa: CASSLTNQETQYF

len: 13
d_gene: -
abundance: -
v_gene: TRBV5-1
j_gene: TRBJ1-5
CDR3nt: TGCGCCAGCAGCTTGGCGGGCAATCAGCCCCAGCATTTT
CDR3aa: CASSLAGNQPQHF

len: 17
d_gene: TRBD2
abundance: -
v_gene: TRBV9
j_gene: TRBJ2-1
CDR3nt: TGTGCCAGCAGCGTAGGATCGCGACTAGCGGGAGGGCATGAGCAGTTCTTC
CDR3aa: CASSVGSRLAGGHEQFF

len: 12
d_gene: -
abundance: -
v_gene: TRBV6-5
j_gene: TRBJ2-7
CDR3nt: TGTGCCAGCAGTTACACCCCCTACGAGCAGTACTTC
CDR3aa: CASSYTPYEQYF

len: 16
d_gene: -
abundance: -
v_gene: TRBV7-9
j_gene: TRBJ1-2
CDR3nt: TGTGCCAGCAGCTTAATCTCTGGAGGGGGGGGCTATGGCTACACCTTC
CDR3aa: CASSLISGGGGYGYTF

len: 15
d_gene: -
abundance: -
v_gene: TRBV13
j_gene: TRBJ1-3
CDR3nt: TGTGCCAGCAGCCTAAACTCCGGAGGAGGAAACACCATATATTTT
CDR3aa: CASSLNSGGGNTIYF